This TCR beta chain was retrieved from a study of T cell repertoires in cytomegalovirus infection. TCRdb itself ran the reads through MiXCR, one entry per CDR3 protein. The sample lists some 900,000 distinct CDR3 sequences; approximately 32% were seen once. V gave up 4 bases and J gave up 7 bases, with 16 bases separating them. Germline V CDR1 and CDR2: MNHEY, SMNVEV (reference sequence). The CDR3 runs 14 residues. A word on this clonotype: Its target is not known.

The genes are TRBV27 and TRBJ1-1; D gene uncertain. Source: cultured CD8+ T cells from PBMCs, taken from culture after CMV antigen stimulation. The TCR sequence derives from a human donor in good health (CMV status not recorded). Some clones in this sample may be carry-over from other donors' samples. The CDR3 region has the DNA TGTGCCAGCAGTTCCCGAGACACCCTCCATGAAGCTTTCTTT. It codes for CASSSRDTLHEAFF.